These 7 T cell receptor beta chains were all obtained from the same sample, sequenced in a study of blood T cell repertoires in COVID-19. The table came from immunoSEQ multiplex PCR; TCRdb's copy has only in-frame clones and leaves some out. The data show roughly 380,000 clones, 70% to 90% seen once. Sequencing was carried out using peripheral blood. All receptors come from a woman aged 40 to 50 with COVID-19, enrolled during active disease.

V and J are TRBV4-3 and TRBJ2-3; TRBD2 might be the D (6 bases). This CDR3 has 16 amino acids. Germline CDR1 and CDR2: LGHNA and YSLEER. V was trimmed by 5 bases and J by 0 bases, leaving 15 bases between them. The DNA for the CDR3 is TGCGCCAGCAGCTGGAGGGGAGACTTCAGCACAGATACGCAGTATTTT. Encoded protein: CASSWRGDFSTDTQYF.

The chain uses TRBV5-5 and TRBJ1-2; D is possibly TRBD1 (5 bases). CDR1 SGHKS and CDR2 YYEKEE come from the germline V gene (reference sequence). CDR3 length equals 16 residues. Trimming shortened V by 0 bases and J by 4 bases, and 16 bases separated the two germline ends. The CDR3 region is CASSLGLGARGYGYTF. CDR3 coding DNA: TGTGCCAGCAGCTTGGGGCTCGGGGCGCGGGGCTATGGCTACACCTTC.

This sequence joins TRBV29-1 and TRBJ1-5, with 9 bases that match TRBD1. J was trimmed by 3 bases and V by 6 bases; bases with no gene match: 12. This CDR3 is built from 16 residues. In germline, CDR1 is SQVTM, CDR2 ANQGSEA. For the CDR3, the DNA is TGCAGCGTGACCCACGGGACAGGGCCTTCCAATCAGCCCCAGCATTTT. It is translated as CSVTHGTGPSNQPQHF.

The J gene is TRBJ2-2, the V gene TRBV4-3; tentative D call: TRBD1 (5 bases). Trimming left V 0 bases short and J 0 bases short, with 11 bases between. The CDR3 loop spans 17 amino acids. Germline CDR1 reads LGHNA; CDR2 reads YSLEER. The CDR3 nucleotides are TGCGCCAGCAGCCAAGATAGGGGCAGGGCGAACACCGGGGAGCTGTTTTTT. Translation gives CASSQDRGRANTGELFF.

This clone was counted many times. The chain combines TRBV5-4 with TRBJ2-7; 8 nucleotides agree with TRBD2. V was clipped by 5 bases and J by 3 bases; unmatched bases: 1. The CDR3 loop spans 12 amino acids. CDR1 SGHNT and CDR2 YYREEE come from the germline V gene (reference sequence). CDR3 nucleotides: TGTGCCAGCAGGGGACTAGGCTACGAGCAGTACTTC. It yields the protein CASRGLGYEQYF.

This clone was observed a single time. The chain employs TRBV6-1 and TRBJ1-1; 8 nucleotides match TRBD1. Germline trimming cut 5 bases from V and 1 base from J; bases unmatched to any gene: 3. The germline V gene has CDR1 MNHNS and CDR2 SASEGT. The CDR3 has 14 residues. The CDR3 DNA follows: TGTGCCAGCAGTTATACAGGGGGGAACACTGAAGCTTTCTTT. It specifies CASSYTGGNTEAFF.

The genes are TRBV5-1 and TRBJ2-1; the D gene is possibly TRBD2 (5 bases). The CDR3 covers 14 residues. Germline-derived CDR1 and CDR2 are SGHRS and YFSETQ. V shed 0 bases and J shed 6 bases, with 10 bases lying between them. CDR3: CASSLGWSGNEQFF. CDR3 bases: TGCGCCAGCAGCTTGGGCTGGAGCGGCAATGAGCAGTTCTTC.